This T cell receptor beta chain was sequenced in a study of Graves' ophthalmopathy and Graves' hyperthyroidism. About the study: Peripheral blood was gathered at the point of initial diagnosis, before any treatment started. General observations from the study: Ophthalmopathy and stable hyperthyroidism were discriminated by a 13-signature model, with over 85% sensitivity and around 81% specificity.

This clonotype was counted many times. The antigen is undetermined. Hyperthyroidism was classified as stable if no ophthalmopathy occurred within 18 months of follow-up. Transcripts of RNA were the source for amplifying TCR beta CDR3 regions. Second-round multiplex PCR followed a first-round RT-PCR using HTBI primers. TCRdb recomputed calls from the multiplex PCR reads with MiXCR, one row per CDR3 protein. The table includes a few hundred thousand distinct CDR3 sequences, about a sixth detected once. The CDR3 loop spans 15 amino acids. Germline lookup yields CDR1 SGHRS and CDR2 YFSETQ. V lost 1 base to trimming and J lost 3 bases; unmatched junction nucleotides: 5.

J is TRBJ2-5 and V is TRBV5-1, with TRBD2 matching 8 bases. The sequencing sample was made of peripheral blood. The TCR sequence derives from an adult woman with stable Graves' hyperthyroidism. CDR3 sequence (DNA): TGCGCCAGCAGCTTGAGGGGGACTAGAGAAGAGACCCAGTACTTC. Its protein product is CASSLRGTREETQYF.